This T cell receptor (beta chain) came from a study of shared clonotypes between healthy human individuals. Using immunoSEQ multiplex PCR, the repertoire was profiled, and TCRdb retains in-frame clones only, with some absent. The sample includes around 940,000 clones, roughly 72% of them seen just once. The ends lost 4 bases at V and 3 bases at J; junction bases unmatched: 6. The length of the CDR3 is 14 residues. The germline V gene encodes CDR1 SGHAT and CDR2 FQNNGV. The chain couples TRBV11-2 to TRBJ2-7, with 7 bases lining up with TRBD2. The TCR sequence derives from a man younger than 30 in good health. Source material: memory CD4+ T cells sorted from blood. Subset given: CD45RA-negative fraction. The CDR3 coding sequence is TGTGCCAGCAGCTCAAGCGGGGCCTTCTACGAGCAGTACTTC. Protein product: CASSSSGAFYEQYF.